The TCR beta chain under discussion was sequenced for a study of T cell responses to AZD1222 COVID-19 vaccine (TCRdb year 2021). Regarding the complete study: A total of more than 230 trial participants underwent TCR sequencing, of whom about 210 received two doses of AZD1222 and some 25 received two doses of the MenACWY control vaccine. Enrollment into the trials was organized by age into subgroups of 18-55, 56-69 and 70-plus years, and those subgroups contained roughly 140, 27 and 60 TCR-sequenced participants, respectively.

Concerning this clone: Its antigen remains undetermined. At one end, the junction sequence differs from germline, possibly due to a read error.

Overall results and qualifications from the work: Conclusions about previously exposed vaccinees are limited because only six or seven AZD1222 recipients were SARS-CoV-2 seropositive at baseline. Reportedly, almost half of the unique spike-specific TCRs recognized epitopes lying outside the regions that are mutated in the B.1.351 and B.1.1.7 variants. In the small 56-69-year group, the increase in depth fell short of significance, most likely because of low power. The whole spike protein was spanned by vaccine-associated CD4 TCRs, and dominant responses were seen in regions 160-218 and 743-854. Participants were mostly white British and included more females than males, and it was suggested by the authors that clonal diversity may have been underestimated. A significant rise in spike-specific TCR breadth and depth was observed after two AZD1222 doses relative to day 0 and relative to MenACWY recipients. Because no day 14 peak-response samples were available, the repertoires could be characterized only after the peak T cell response.

The CDR3 regions of human TCRbeta chains were analyzed by immunosequencing. In the authors' own workflow: TCRs in the repertoires were matched against a reference library of SARS-CoV-2-specific TCRs that had been generated with the MIRA antigen-specificity platform. Breadth was defined as the fraction of unique TCRs that were SARS-CoV-2-associated. Depth was defined as the fraction of total T cells that were SARS-CoV-2-associated. Using the MIRA data, each spike-specific TCR was mapped to the spike region that the TCR reacts to and placed in a CD4 or CD8 class. Log10-transformed breadth and depth values were compared by one-way ANOVA with Sidak's multiple comparisons tests. The table comes from immuneACCESS by way of TCRdb, which keeps in-frame sequences with V and J called. Part of the clones is missing from these tables; in studies checked, under half for an unresolved V gene and the rest for unknown reasons. The V and J calls and clone size were taken over from that table, and D and trimming were inferred from the DNA. This sample has under 150,000 clones in its table, and around nine tenths of those were observed once. In total, the top ten clones hold about a tenth of the sample.

The sample's time point label, in plain terms: about 28 days (+/-7) after the second vaccine dose. AZD1222 recipients with second doses at about 4 weeks or about 12 weeks were pooled, because spike-specific TCR depth and breadth did not differ between schedules. Vaccinee samples came from UK trials COV001 and COV002, including a single-blind randomized controlled phase 2/3 trial of AZD1222 (ChAdOx1 nCoV-19) in healthy adults. For TCRbeta chain sequencing, PBMC samples from trial participants were taken at day 0 and at day 28 after the second dose. The cysteine opens and the phenylalanine closes a CDR3 of 14 amino acids. Left in the record is the CDR3 DNA by itself, 42 bases read in frame from the first base. The germline V gene encodes CDR1 SNHLY and CDR2 FYNNEI.

The rearranged segments are TRBV2 and TRBJ2-7; 9 of the junction bases match TRBD2. The sequenced sample was peripheral blood, obtained 28 days after the second AZD1222 dose. This sequence was found in an adult who received the AZD1222 COVID-19 vaccine. In nucleotides, the sequence is TGTGCCAGCAGCGAAGCGGGAGGACCTGAGGAGCAGTACTTC. This codes for CASSEAGGPEEQYF.